These 24 T cell receptor beta chains originate from one sample sequenced in a study of blood T cells in healthy people across ages. Next came a second PCR, run for roughly 6 to 11 cycles, which used a sample-barcoded 5' primer along with a J-beta primer mix. TCRdb processed the 5' RACE reads anew with MiXCR; each CDR3 protein has one entry. The sample consists of about 630,000 distinct CDR3 sequences, roughly 21% of them appearing once. Specimen: blood. Source of these receptors: a man aged 65-85 years in good health.

This clonotype was observed a few times. The gene calls are TRBV20-1 and TRBJ2-7; possible D gene TRBD2, 5 bases. Germline CDR1 DFQATT, CDR2 SNEGSKA (reference sequence). V was clipped by 0 bases and J by 3 bases, with 9 bases between them. The CDR3 runs 13 residues. The CDR3 protein is CSARDQLVYEQYF. CDR3 nucleotide sequence: TGCAGTGCTAGAGATCAACTAGTCTACGAGCAGTACTTC.

CDR3 DNA: TGTGCCAGCAGCTTGTTCAGGGGGCGCCCCACAGATACGCAGTATTTT. Translating it yields CASSLFRGRPTDTQYF. The chain combines TRBV5-6 with TRBJ2-3, with TRBD1 matching over 8 bases. The CDR3 is 16 amino acids. Germline V gives CDR1 SGHDT, CDR2 YYEEEE. The V segment lost 1 base and the J segment 2 bases; nucleotides outside the gene matches: 6.

The rearrangement uses TRBV4-2 and TRBJ2-7; tentatively, D is TRBD2 (5 bases). The J call is doubtful: the DNA matches TRBJ2-1 better. CDR3 length: 13 residues. The V gene's germline CDR1 is LGHNA and CDR2 YNFKEQ. In DNA, the CDR3 is TGTGCCAGCAGCCAGCTGCTCCGGGATCCGCAGTTCTTC. This sequence encodes CASSQLLRDPQFF.

J is TRBJ2-5 and V is TRBV12-3 or TRBV12-4; 9 bases map to TRBD1. The DNA end is more similar to TRBJ2-7, so the J call may be wrong. The CDR3 extends over 16 amino acids. Here the CDR3 reads CASSLDRGGGSYEQYF. CDR3 bases: TGTGCCAGCAGTCTGGACAGGGGAGGAGGGTCCTACGAGCAGTACTTC.

V usage is TRBV7-2 and J usage is TRBJ1-4; no clear D gene. Trimming removed 2 bases at V and 0 bases at J, with 10 bases between. Germline V CDR1 and CDR2: SGHTA, FQGNSA. CDR3 length: 16 amino acids. The CDR3 DNA sequence: TGTGCCAGCAGCTTACAAGGAGTTGCAACTAATGAAAAACTGTTTTTT. Protein: CASSLQGVATNEKLFF.

The table lists this clonotype with a few counts. J is TRBJ2-5 and V is TRBV10-3, with TRBD2 matching 7 bases. V lost 10 bases to trimming and J lost 5 bases; unmatched junction nucleotides: 16. Per the germline V gene, CDR1 is ENHRY and CDR2 is SYGVKD. This CDR3 has 15 amino acids. The CDR3 DNA reads TGTGCCACCCGCGTCGGGAGGCGGTATACGGAGACCCAGTACTTC. It translates to CATRVGRRYTETQYF.

This clonotype occurred a few times. The V call is TRBV29-1, the J call TRBJ2-3; possibly TRBD2 for D (6 bases). Germline values: CDR1 SQVTM, CDR2 ANQGSEA. Trimming took 7 bases from V and 0 from J, leaving 17 bases between them. The CDR3 length is 15 residues. CDR3 coding DNA: TGCAGCGCCCTTCAGCGGGTTACTAGCACAGATACGCAGTATTTT. It encodes CSALQRVTSTDTQYF.

The rearrangement links TRBV5-1 to TRBJ2-5; TRBD1 agrees at 8 bases. With the DNA end fitting TRBJ2-7 better, the J assignment may be wrong. In germline, CDR1 is SGHRS, CDR2 YFSETQ. The CDR3 is made up of 14 amino acids. The CDR3 loop is CASTQGAGTYEQYF. The CDR3 DNA is TGCGCCAGCACCCAGGGGGCAGGTACCTACGAGCAGTACTTC.

J is TRBJ2-1 and V is TRBV4-3, with 10 bases identical to TRBD2. Germline lookup yields CDR1 LGHNA and CDR2 YSLEER. The CDR3 runs to 19 residues. The V gene end was trimmed by 0 bases and the J gene end by 3 bases; junction bases not matched to a gene: 11. For the CDR3, the DNA is TGCGCCAGCAGCCAAGATCCTCTTCGGACTAGCGGTAGCTACAATGAGCAGTTCTTC. Its translation is CASSQDPLRTSGSYNEQFF.

The rearrangement uses TRBV7-9 and TRBJ2-5, with D maybe TRBD2 (5 bases). The closer fit of TRBJ2-1 to the DNA end suggests the J call may be wrong. Looked up from germline, CDR1 is SEHNR and CDR2 is FQNEAQ (reference sequence). The CDR3 is made up of 14 amino acids. In DNA, the CDR3 is TGTGCCAGCAGCTTAGGTGGCGGGTTTAATGAGCAGTTCTTC. Its protein product is CASSLGGGFNEQFF.

This clonotype was seen a handful of times. The chain uses TRBV12-3 or TRBV12-4 and TRBJ1-2; no clear D. V lost 1 base and J 3 bases, leaving 12 bases between the germline ends. This CDR3 region has 15 residues. The CDR3: CASSLVSQAYYGYTF. CDR3 DNA sequence: TGTGCCAGCAGTTTAGTCAGCCAGGCGTACTATGGCTACACCTTC.

This clonotype was observed a handful of times. The V call is TRBV12-3 or TRBV12-4, the J call TRBJ2-5; D might be TRBD1 or TRBD2, each matching 5 bases. Trimming pared 7 bases from V and 2 bases from J, leaving 17 bases between. The CDR3 length is 15 residues. CDR3 amino acids: CASNQREGIQETQYF. CDR3 nucleotides: TGTGCCAGCAACCAAAGAGAGGGGATACAAGAGACCCAGTACTTC.

Written as DNA, the CDR3 is TGTGCCAGCAGCCAAGTTTTGTTGGGCCGGACGAACACCGGGGAGCTGTTTTTT. Amino acids: CASSQVLLGRTNTGELFF. This rearrangement joins TRBV3-1 to TRBJ2-2, with D uncertain. V was cut by 1 base and J by 0 bases, with 15 bases left in between. CDR1 and CDR2 from the germline V gene are LGHDT and YNNKEL (reference sequence). The CDR3 spans 18 residues.

This chain joins TRBV2 and TRBJ1-2; 7 bases are a match to TRBD1. With 9 bases clipped from V and 8 bases from J, the junction kept 9 bases outside the gene matches. The germline V gene encodes CDR1 SNHLY and CDR2 FYNNEI. CDR3 size: 12 residues. CDR3 sequence (DNA): TGTGCCAGTTCGACAGGGTTGTTCGGCTACACCTTC. It specifies CASSTGLFGYTF.

The V and J genes are TRBV11-2 and TRBJ2-3, with D maybe TRBD2 (5 bases). The CDR3 sequence is 16 residues long. The V end was cut by 0 bases, the J end by 0 bases, with 10 bases between. In germline, CDR1 is SGHAT, CDR2 FQNNGV. The CDR3 is CASSLEGRTSTDTQYF. The DNA of the CDR3 is TGTGCCAGCAGCTTAGAGGGGAGAACTAGCACAGATACGCAGTATTTT.

This rearrangement joins TRBV5-1 to TRBJ2-3; D is ambiguous. The CDR3 extends over 13 amino acids. Trimming left V 4 bases short and J 2 bases short, with 8 bases between. Per the germline V gene, CDR1 is SGHRS and CDR2 is YFSETQ. The CDR3 loop is CASSAALTDTQYF. In DNA, the CDR3 is TGCGCCAGCAGCGCTGCTCTCACAGATACGCAGTATTTT.

The chain employs TRBV20-1 and TRBJ2-1, with D perhaps TRBD2 (6 bases). The CDR3 contains 15 residues. The V end lost 1 base, the J end lost 0 bases, and 10 bases lay between the germline ends. Germline CDR1 and CDR2: DFQATT and SNEGSKA (reference sequence). CDR3 DNA sequence: TGCAGTGCTAGAGTGGCGGGAAGCTCCTACAATGAGCAGTTCTTC. Its translation is CSARVAGSSYNEQFF.

The chain has TRBV5-1 and TRBJ2-1; 11 bases align to TRBD2. Germline trimming cut 4 bases from V and 1 base from J; bases unmatched to any gene: 4. CDR3 size: 16 residues. Germline CDR1 reads SGHRS; CDR2 reads YFSETQ. The CDR3 loop reads CASSISSGRSYNEQFF. CDR3 DNA sequence: TGCGCCAGCAGCATATCTAGCGGGAGGTCCTACAATGAGCAGTTCTTC.

This chain connects TRBV4-3 to TRBJ2-7; the match to TRBD1 covers 9 bases. Germline lookup yields CDR1 LGHNA and CDR2 YSLEER. The V and J ends lost 1 base and 6 bases, in that order; junction bases with no gene match: 16. This CDR3 spans 18 amino acids. Here the CDR3 reads CASSQGVSGDRAHAEQYF. The DNA for the CDR3 is TGCGCCAGCAGCCAAGGTGTCTCGGGGGACAGGGCACATGCCGAGCAGTACTTC.

Only a few counts were recorded for this clonotype. CDR3 protein: CASSPTGIGEKLFF. Here the CDR3 DNA reads TGTGCCAGCTCACCGACAGGGATCGGTGAAAAACTGTTTTTT. The chain carries TRBV18 and TRBJ1-4; 7 nucleotides line up with TRBD1. This CDR3 has 14 residues. Germline lookup yields CDR1 KGHSH and CDR2 LQKENI. Losses at the gene ends were 3 bases for V and 7 bases for J; bases not matched to a gene: 5.

J is TRBJ1-4 and V is TRBV27; 12 bases fit TRBD1. V shed 2 bases, J shed 7 bases, and the junction held 5 bases outside the gene matches. The germline gives CDR1 MNHEY, CDR2 SMNVEV (reference sequence). The CDR3 sequence is 16 residues long. DNA for the CDR3: TGTGCCAGCAGTTTACGGGGGACAGGGGGCCTTGAAAAACTGTTTTTT. Residues: CASSLRGTGGLEKLFF.

In nucleotides, the CDR3 is TGTGCCAGCAGCCCGGGACAGTACGAAAAACTGTTTTTT. It specifies CASSPGQYEKLFF. The chain has TRBV25-1 and TRBJ1-4; 7 positions match TRBD1. The junction had 6 bases not matched to a gene; V was cut back by 6 bases and J by 8 bases. This CDR3 is built from 13 residues. CDR1 is MGHDK, CDR2 SYGVNS, per germline.

This clonotype has a handful of counts. The chain has TRBV6-1 and TRBJ2-7; 9 nucleotides align to TRBD2. Trimming at V came to 7 bases and at J to 4 bases, leaving 5 bases not matched to a gene. CDR3 length: 13 amino acids. Germline V gene data show CDR1 as MNHNS and CDR2 as SASEGT. CDR3: CASTRLAEYEQYF. Written as DNA, the CDR3 is TGTGCCAGCACTCGACTAGCGGAGTACGAGCAGTACTTC.

This sequence joins TRBV7-2 and TRBJ2-5, with D hard to call. The CDR3 loop spans 11 amino acids. Germline CDR1 is SGHTA and CDR2 is FQGNSA. V was clipped by 5 bases and J by 7 bases, with 8 bases between them. This CDR3 is CASSPDLTQYF. CDR3 nucleotide sequence: TGTGCCAGCAGCCCTGACTTGACCCAGTACTTC.